This T cell receptor (beta chain) was profiled in a study of T cell repertoires and Cas9 in healthy adults. For the study at large: CD4 and CD8 compartments: SpCas9-reactive T cells profiled for potency, cytotoxicity, lineage.

V trimming: 0 bases; J trimming: 4 bases; junction bases outside the gene matches: 1. Germline CDR1 reads SGDLS; CDR2 reads YYNGEE. This CDR3 comprises 15 residues. Using immunoSEQ multiplex PCR, the repertoire was profiled, and TCRdb retains in-frame clones only, with some absent. The table has 20,000 to 25,000 clones, just under 95% seen once. Input material: CD4+ effector T cells (CD127+, CD25-, CD137-, CD154-) from PBMCs; culture status not recorded. The source is a human donor in good health. The rearrangement uses TRBV9 and TRBJ1-3, with 10 bases fitting TRBD1. CDR3 sequence: CASSVGGQGGNTIYF. In nucleotides, the CDR3 is TGTGCCAGCAGCGTAGGGGGACAGGGGGGAAACACCATATATTTT.